This is a list of T cell receptor beta chains from one sample in a study of T cells in Graves' hyperthyroidism and ophthalmopathy. TCRdb redid the calling of the multiplex PCR reads with MiXCR, one entry per CDR3 protein. The sample holds 550,000 to 600,000 distinct CDR3 sequences, just over 45% seen once. The specimen was peripheral blood or thyroid tissue (not recorded which). Every receptor here comes from an adult woman with Graves' disease, either hyperthyroidism or ophthalmopathy (not recorded which). The CDR3 runs from the conserved cysteine through the conserved F or W. D genes are given only for firm matches. Size is stated for part of the rows, as once, few or many counts, or as a class when the clone is expanded.

abundance	d_gene	v_gene	j_gene	CDR3aa	CDR3nt
-	TRBD1	TRBV9	TRBJ1-2	CASSVDGRGDYGYTF	TGTGCCAGCAGCGTAGATGGCAGGGGGGACTATGGCTACACCTTC
-	-	TRBV28	TRBJ2-7	CASKSGGESSYEQYF	TGTGCCAGCAAATCGGGCGGAGAAAGCTCCTACGAGCAGTACTTC
many	-	TRBV7-9	TRBJ1-6	CASSLSPGSRALYNSPLHF	TGTGCCAGCAGCTTATCCCCCGGGTCGCGCGCCCTCTATAATTCACCCCTCCACTTT
many	TRBD2	TRBV19	TRBJ2-2	CASKTPSGRAVGELFF	TGTGCCAGTAAGACGCCTAGCGGGAGGGCCGTCGGGGAGCTGTTTTTT
few	-	TRBV10-1	TRBJ2-3	CASSDATRADTQYF	TGCGCCAGCAGTGACGCGACTAGGGCAGATACGCAGTATTTT
-	-	TRBV24-1	TRBJ1-4	CATSEGRHYNEKLFF	TGTGCCACCAGTGAGGGCAGGCATTATAATGAAAAACTGTTTTTT
few	-	TRBV5-6	TRBJ1-1	CASSPGGGLSTEAFF	TGTGCCAGCAGCCCGGGAGGGGGTCTGAGCACTGAAGCTTTCTTT
-	-	TRBV15	TRBJ2-2	CATSRQGFDTGELFF	TGTGCCACCAGCAGGCAGGGGTTCGACACCGGGGAGCTGTTTTTT
-	-	TRBV19	TRBJ1-5	CASREGSGNQPQHF	TGTGCCAGTAGGGAGGGAAGTGGCAATCAGCCCCAGCATTTT
-	-	TRBV3-1	TRBJ2-7	CASSQVAGSPYEQYF	TGTGCCAGCAGCCAAGTGGCGGGGTCCCCCTACGAGCAGTACTTC
-	-	TRBV10-3	TRBJ2-5	CAISVSRDTQETQYF	TGTGCCATCAGTGTTTCCCGGGACACTCAAGAGACCCAGTACTTC
-	TRBD1	TRBV7-3	TRBJ1-1	CASSLGTGAMRTEAFF	TGTGCCAGCAGCTTGGGCACAGGGGCGATGCGGACTGAAGCTTTCTTT
many	-	TRBV29-1	TRBJ1-5	CSVLFDRFQHF	TGCAGCGTCCTTTTCGACAGATTCCAGCATTTT
many	-	TRBV29-1	TRBJ2-5	CSVVRNTGTLQETQYF	TGCAGCGTTGTGCGGAACACCGGGACACTCCAAGAGACCCAGTACTTC
many	-	TRBV25-1	TRBJ2-3	CASSGLAPTDTQYF	TGTGCCAGCAGCGGTCTAGCTCCCACAGATACGCAGTATTTT
many	TRBD1	TRBV6-5	TRBJ1-1	CASSYGTANTEAFF	TGTGCCAGCAGTTACGGGACAGCGAACACTGAAGCTTTCTTT
many	-	TRBV3-1	TRBJ1-1	CASSQFDTNTEAFF	TGTGCCAGCAGCCAATTTGACACTAACACTGAAGCTTTCTTT
many	-	TRBV29-1	TRBJ2-2	CSVVEGLTGELFF	TGCAGCGTTGTAGAGGGTTTAACCGGGGAGCTGTTTTTT
-	-	TRBV6-5	TRBJ1-2	CASSRYLGASGYTF	TGTGCCAGCAGTCGATACCTAGGAGCGAGTGGCTACACCTTC
-	TRBD1	TRBV7-3	TRBJ2-7	CASSQWTGPYEQYF	TGCGCCAGCAGCCAGTGGACAGGACCCTACGAGCAGTACTTC
-	-	TRBV10-2	TRBJ2-5	CASGDPAEGGETQYF	TGTGCCAGCGGTGACCCAGCGGAGGGGGGGGAGACCCAGTACTTC
-	-	TRBV20-1	TRBJ1-4	CSARRSGAGNEKLFF	TGCAGTGCTAGGAGGTCGGGGGCGGGTAATGAAAAACTGTTTTTT
-	TRBD1	TRBV10-1	TRBJ2-2	CALGTANTGELFF	TGCGCCCTCGGGACAGCGAACACCGGGGAGCTGTTTTTT
few	TRBD1	TRBV7-2	TRBJ2-2	CASSLTGGDTGELFF	TGTGCCAGCAGTTTAACAGGGGGCGACACCGGGGAGCTGTTTTTT
-	TRBD2	TRBV10-3	TRBJ2-5	CAITLGGLAAQETQYF	TGTGCCATCACCCTTGGCGGACTAGCGGCCCAAGAGACCCAGTACTTC
few	TRBD1	TRBV29-1	TRBJ1-2	CSTAGTGDYGYTF	TGCAGCACAGCCGGGACAGGGGATTATGGCTACACCTTC
once	TRBD1	TRBV7-9	TRBJ1-5	CASSCGQGMNQPQHF	TGTGCCAGCAGCTGTGGACAGGGGATGAATCAGCCCCAGCATTTT
-	TRBD1	TRBV12-3/TRBV12-4	TRBJ2-5	CASSKPGQGLTQYF	TGTGCCAGCAGCAAACCGGGACAGGGTTTAACCCAGTACTTC
-	TRBD1	TRBV5-1	TRBJ1-6	CASSSLGGQTNSPLHF	TGCGCCAGCAGCTCCCTTGGGGGACAGACCAATTCACCCCTCCACTTT
-	-	TRBV7-2	TRBJ1-6	CASSRTEGGSPLHF	TGTGCCAGCAGCAGGACCGAGGGTGGTTCACCCCTCCACTTT
-	TRBD1	TRBV5-1	TRBJ2-6	CASGQQGANALTF	TGCGCCAGCGGCCAACAGGGGGCCAACGCCCTGACTTTC
-	-	TRBV7-9	TRBJ1-6	CASSQPGPSLPLHF	TGTGCCAGCAGCCAGCCCGGGCCTAGCTTACCCCTCCACTTT
-	TRBD1	TRBV7-9	TRBJ1-4	CASSLDRDRKLFF	TGTGCCAGCAGCTTGGACAGGGACCGAAAACTGTTTTTT
-	TRBD1	TRBV7-9	TRBJ1-4	CASSYGTGQDNEKLFF	TGTGCCAGCAGCTACGGGACAGGTCAGGATAATGAAAAACTGTTTTTT